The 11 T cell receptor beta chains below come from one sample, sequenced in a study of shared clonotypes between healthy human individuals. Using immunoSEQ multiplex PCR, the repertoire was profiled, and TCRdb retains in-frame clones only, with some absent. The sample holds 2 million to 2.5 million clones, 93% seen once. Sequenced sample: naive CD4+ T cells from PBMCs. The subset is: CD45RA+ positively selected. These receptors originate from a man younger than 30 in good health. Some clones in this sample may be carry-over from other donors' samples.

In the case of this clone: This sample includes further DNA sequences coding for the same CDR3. The CDR3 coding sequence is TGTGCCAGCAGCCCAGACAGCCAAGAGACCCAGTACTTC. This sequence encodes CASSPDSQETQYF. This chain connects TRBV11-3 to TRBJ2-5; TRBD1 is a possible D gene (5 bases). This CDR3 is built from 13 residues. Germline assignment: CDR1 SGHNT and CDR2 YENEEA. V lost 5 bases and J lost 1, with 8 bases in between. Variable domain in full (rest from reference TRBV11-3 and TRBJ2-5): EAGVVQSPRYKIIEKKQPVAFWCNPISGHNTLYWYLQNLGQGPELLIRYENEEAVDDSQLPKDRFSAERLKGVDSTLKIQPAELGDSAVYLCASSPDSQETQYFGPGTRLLVL.

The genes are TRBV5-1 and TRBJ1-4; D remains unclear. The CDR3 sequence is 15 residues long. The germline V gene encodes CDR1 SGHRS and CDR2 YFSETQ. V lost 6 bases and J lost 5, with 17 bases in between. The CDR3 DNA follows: TGCGCCAGCATGGGTCCGCGCGACTTGAATGAAAAACTGTTTTTT. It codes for CASMGPRDLNEKLFF.

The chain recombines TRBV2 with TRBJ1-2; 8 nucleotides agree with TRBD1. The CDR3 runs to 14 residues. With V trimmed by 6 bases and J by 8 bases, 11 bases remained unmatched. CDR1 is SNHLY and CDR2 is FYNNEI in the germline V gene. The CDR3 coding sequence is TGTGCCAGCAGCCAAGGTGACAGGGGATACGGCTACACCTTC. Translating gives CASSQGDRGYGYTF.

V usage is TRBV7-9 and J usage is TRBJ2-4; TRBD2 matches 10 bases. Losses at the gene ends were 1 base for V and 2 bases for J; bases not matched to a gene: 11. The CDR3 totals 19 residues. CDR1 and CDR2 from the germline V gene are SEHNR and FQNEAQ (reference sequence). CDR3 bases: TGTGCCAGCAGCTTAGACCCCCTGGCTAGCGGGAGCTCCAAAAACATTCAGTACTTC. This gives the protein CASSLDPLASGSSKNIQYF.

The CDR3 nucleotides are TGTGCCAGCAGTGAACAGGGCGGATACTACGAGCAGTACTTC. It specifies CASSEQGGYYEQYF. The V and J genes are TRBV2 and TRBJ2-7, with D maybe TRBD1 (5 bases). Trimming removed 2 bases at V and 3 bases at J, with 11 bases between. Germline V gene data show CDR1 as SNHLY and CDR2 as FYNNEI. This CDR3 is 14 amino acids long.

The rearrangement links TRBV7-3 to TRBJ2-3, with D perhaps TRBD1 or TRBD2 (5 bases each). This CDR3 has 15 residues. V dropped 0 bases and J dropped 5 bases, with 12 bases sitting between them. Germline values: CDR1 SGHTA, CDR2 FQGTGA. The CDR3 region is CASSLTLARGDTQYF. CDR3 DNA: TGTGCCAGCAGCTTAACCCTGGCGAGGGGAGATACGCAGTATTTT.

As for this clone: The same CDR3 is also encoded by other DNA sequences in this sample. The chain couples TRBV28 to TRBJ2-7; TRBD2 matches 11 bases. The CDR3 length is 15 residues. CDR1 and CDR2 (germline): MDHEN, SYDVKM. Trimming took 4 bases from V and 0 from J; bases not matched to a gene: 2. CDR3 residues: CASSSLAGASYEQYF. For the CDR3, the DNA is TGTGCCAGCAGTTCACTAGCGGGGGCCTCCTACGAGCAGTACTTC.

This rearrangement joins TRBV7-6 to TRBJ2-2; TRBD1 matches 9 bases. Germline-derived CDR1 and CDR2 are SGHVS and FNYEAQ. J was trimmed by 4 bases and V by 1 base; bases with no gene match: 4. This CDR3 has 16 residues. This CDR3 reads CASSLDRGRSTGELFF. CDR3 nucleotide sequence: TGTGCCAGCAGCTTAGACAGGGGGCGGAGCACCGGGGAGCTGTTTTTT. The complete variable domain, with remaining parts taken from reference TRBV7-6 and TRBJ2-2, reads GAGVSQSPRYKVTKRGQDVALRCDPISGHVSLYWYRQALGQGPEFLTYFNYEAQQDKSGLPNDRFSAERPEGSISTLTIQRTEQRDSAMYRCASSLDRGRSTGELFFGEGSRLTVL.

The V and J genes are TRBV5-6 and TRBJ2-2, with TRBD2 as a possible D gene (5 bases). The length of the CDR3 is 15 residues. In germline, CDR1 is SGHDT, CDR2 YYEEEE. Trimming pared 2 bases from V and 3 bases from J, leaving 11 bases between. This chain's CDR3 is CASSFSGIDTGELFF. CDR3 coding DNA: TGTGCCAGCAGCTTTTCGGGAATTGACACCGGGGAGCTGTTTTTT.

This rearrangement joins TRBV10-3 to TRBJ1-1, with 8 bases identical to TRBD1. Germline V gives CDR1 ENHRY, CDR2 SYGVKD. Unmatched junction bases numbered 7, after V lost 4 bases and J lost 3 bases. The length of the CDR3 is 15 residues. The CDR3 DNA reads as TGTGCCATCAGTGGATACAGGGGGTTGGACACTGAAGCTTTCTTT. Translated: CAISGYRGLDTEAFF.

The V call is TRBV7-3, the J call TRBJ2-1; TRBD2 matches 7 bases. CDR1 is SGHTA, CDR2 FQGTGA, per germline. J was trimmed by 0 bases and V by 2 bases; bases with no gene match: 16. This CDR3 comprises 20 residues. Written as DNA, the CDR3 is TGTGCCAGCAGCTTACGGAACTTGCGGGCGGGACTAATCTCCTACAATGAGCAGTTCTTC. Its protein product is CASSLRNLRAGLISYNEQFF.